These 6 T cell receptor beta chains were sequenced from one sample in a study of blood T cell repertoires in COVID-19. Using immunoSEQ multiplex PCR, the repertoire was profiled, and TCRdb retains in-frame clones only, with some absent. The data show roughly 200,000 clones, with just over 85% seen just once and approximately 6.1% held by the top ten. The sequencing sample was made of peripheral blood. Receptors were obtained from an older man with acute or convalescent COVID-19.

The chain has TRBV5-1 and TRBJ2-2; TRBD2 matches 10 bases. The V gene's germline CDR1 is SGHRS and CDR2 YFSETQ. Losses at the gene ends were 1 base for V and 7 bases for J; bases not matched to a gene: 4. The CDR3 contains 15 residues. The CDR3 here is CASSLTSGTNGELFF. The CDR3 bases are TGCGCCAGCAGCTTGACTAGCGGGACGAACGGGGAGCTGTTTTTT.

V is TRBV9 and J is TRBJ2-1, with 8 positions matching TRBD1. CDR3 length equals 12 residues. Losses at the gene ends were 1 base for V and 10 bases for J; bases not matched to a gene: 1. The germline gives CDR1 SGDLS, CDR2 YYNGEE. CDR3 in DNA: TGTGCCAGCAGCGTATGGACAGGGGAGCAGTTCTTC. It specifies CASSVWTGEQFF.

CDR3 nucleotides: TGTGCCAGCAGGCCAACAGGGGCAGCGACCTACGAGCAGTACGTC. Translated: CASRPTGAATYEQYV. The chain recombines TRBV7-8 with TRBJ2-7, with 7 nucleotides matching TRBD1. The CDR3 spans 15 residues. Trimming removed 6 bases from V and 2 bases from J; junction bases left unmatched: 10. Germline CDR1 SGHVS, CDR2 FQNEAQ.

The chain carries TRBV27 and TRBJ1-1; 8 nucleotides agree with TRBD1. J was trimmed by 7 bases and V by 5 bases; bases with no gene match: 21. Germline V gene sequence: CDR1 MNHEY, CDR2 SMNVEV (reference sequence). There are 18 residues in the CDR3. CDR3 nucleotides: TGTGCCAGCAGTCTCCTACCGGGACAGGACCCCCGAACAAGTGAAGCTTTCTTT. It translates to CASSLLPGQDPRTSEAFF.

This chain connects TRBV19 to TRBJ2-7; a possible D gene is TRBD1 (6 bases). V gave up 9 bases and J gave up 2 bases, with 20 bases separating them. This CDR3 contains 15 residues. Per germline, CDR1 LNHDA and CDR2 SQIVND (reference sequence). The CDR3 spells CASSALGEGAYEQYV. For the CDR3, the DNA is TGTGCCAGCTCAGCCTTGGGCGAGGGGGCCTACGAGCAGTACGTC.

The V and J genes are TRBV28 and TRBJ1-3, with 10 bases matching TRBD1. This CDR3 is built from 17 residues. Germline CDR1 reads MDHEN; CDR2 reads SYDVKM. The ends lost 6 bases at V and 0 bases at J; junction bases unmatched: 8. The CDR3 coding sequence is TGTGCCAGCAGCAGAGACAGGGGGCGTCTCTCTGGAAACACCATATATTTT. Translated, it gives CASSRDRGRLSGNTIYF.